This is a list of T cell receptor beta chains from one sample in a study of early T cells in non-severe SARS-CoV-2 infection. TCRdb reanalysed the 5' RACE reads using MiXCR and keeps one entry per CDR3 protein. The sample includes around 32,000 distinct CDR3 sequences, about 5.7% seen only once; the top ten take approximately 5.7%. Material: whole blood. All receptors come from an adult who was a healthcare worker with PCR-confirmed SARS-CoV-2 infection or an uninfected control (not recorded which). CDR3s include the opening cysteine and the closing phenylalanine or tryptophan. Each record gives: J gene, D gene, clone size, V gene, CDR3 protein, CDR3 DNA. The D gene is left open where the match is weak. The size of a clone is reported for some rows only, either as once, few or many, or as a class for expanded clones.

>TRBJ1-2|NA|many|TRBV24-1
CATSQAGYTF
TGTGCCACCAGCCAAGCTGGCTACACCTTC
>TRBJ1-2|NA|NA|TRBV3-1
CASSQAYHGYTF
TGTGCCAGCAGCCAAGCCTATCATGGCTACACCTTC
>TRBJ2-7|NA|NA|TRBV7-8
CASSFPPLAASYEQYF
TGTGCCAGCAGCTTCCCACCCCTGGCAGCCTCCTACGAGCAGTACTTC
>TRBJ2-1|TRBD2|NA|TRBV11-1
CASSPRLAGYNEQFF
TGTGCCAGCAGCCCCCGACTAGCGGGTTACAATGAGCAGTTCTTC
>TRBJ1-1|NA|many|TRBV11-2
CASSYQHDTEAFF
TGTGCCAGCAGCTACCAGCACGACACTGAAGCTTTCTTT
>TRBJ1-1|NA|many|TRBV7-9
CASTQPGSIPQKGLNTEAFF
TGTGCCAGCACCCAGCCGGGAAGTATCCCCCAGAAAGGATTGAACACTGAAGCTTTCTTT
>TRBJ2-7|NA|few|TRBV4-1
CASSPPLGEPDRNDEQYF
TGCGCCAGCAGCCCGCCGTTAGGGGAACCGGATCGTAACGACGAGCAGTACTTC
>TRBJ1-5|NA|NA|TRBV20-1
CSAHQRSGAYSNQPQHF
TGCAGTGCTCATCAGAGATCGGGGGCCTATAGCAATCAGCCCCAGCATTTT
>TRBJ1-2|TRBD1|many|TRBV3-1
CASSGGTGAGGYTF
TGTGCCAGCAGCGGAGGGACAGGGGCTGGGGGCTACACCTTC
>TRBJ2-3|NA|few|TRBV5-8
CASSRGGATDTQYF
TGTGCCAGCAGCCGAGGGGGTGCTACAGATACGCAGTATTTT
>TRBJ2-1|TRBD2|many|TRBV9
CASTPRPAGNEQFF
TGTGCCAGCACCCCTCGCCCAGCGGGGAATGAGCAGTTCTTC
>TRBJ2-3|NA|few|TRBV12-3/TRBV12-4
CASSYIAGTDTQYF
TGTGCCAGCAGTTATATTGCGGGCACAGATACGCAGTATTTT
>TRBJ1-5|NA|few|TRBV2
CASSEQDGGNQPQHF
TGTGCCAGCAGTGAGCAGGACGGTGGGAATCAGCCCCAGCATTTT
>TRBJ2-5|NA|many|TRBV28
CASSVWTASSRETQYF
TGTGCCAGTAGTGTCTGGACAGCCTCTAGTCGAGAGACCCAGTACTTC
>TRBJ2-7|NA|medium-sized|TRBV7-2
CASSLNLDTTYEQYF
TGTGCCAGCAGCTTAAACCTGGATACCACTTACGAGCAGTACTTC
>TRBJ1-5|NA|many|TRBV5-1
CASSLNSPGDNQPQHF
TGCGCCAGCAGTCTGAACAGTCCCGGGGACAATCAGCCCCAGCATTTT
>TRBJ1-2|NA|many|TRBV20-1
CSATTVNYGYTF
TGCAGTGCTACGACAGTGAACTATGGCTACACCTTC
>TRBJ2-7|TRBD1|many|TRBV16
CASSPDRAYEQYF
TGTGCCAGCAGCCCTGACAGGGCCTACGAGCAGTACTTC
>TRBJ1-4|NA|many|TRBV18
CASSLMLTDSGYNEKLFF
TGTGCCAGCTCACTAATGTTGACCGACAGCGGATATAATGAAAAACTGTTTTTT
>TRBJ1-1|NA|many|TRBV5-1
CASSYRRNTEAFF
TGCGCCAGCAGCTATAGGAGGAACACTGAAGCTTTCTTT
>TRBJ1-3|TRBD1|many|TRBV9
CASSVGGTASSGNTIYF
TGTGCCAGCAGCGTAGGCGGGACAGCGAGCTCTGGAAACACCATATATTTT
>TRBJ2-3|NA|NA|TRBV28
CASSPSSPQGDTQYF
TGTGCCAGCAGTCCCTCGTCCCCCCAGGGGGATACGCAGTATTTT
>TRBJ2-5|NA|NA|TRBV12-3/TRBV12-4
CASSLEGVSMETQYF
TGTGCCAGCAGTTTAGAAGGGGTATCAATGGAGACCCAGTACTTC